This T cell receptor (beta chain) was identified in a study of cytomegalovirus exposure and HLA in healthy donors (dated 2017 in TCRdb). At the level of the whole study: In an earlier analysis of about 560 of the donors, 250 to 350 Gb of sequence data and about 110 million unique TCR beta sequences from approximately 180 million T cells were reported. To predict cytomegalovirus infection status, the study combined high-throughput TCR immunosequencing, statistical association of individual TCRs with disease status, and machine learning. Using immunosequencing, the study profiled T cell repertoires from about 610 subjects and related those repertoires to cytomegalovirus serostatus. To decide whether each TCR beta V gene segment behaved as functional or pseudogenic, an earlier analysis of some 570 of the donors relied on high-throughput TCR beta sequencing. A later analysis re-analyzed previously published TCR beta repertoires from about 730 donors and added high-resolution HLA genotyping to study TCR occurrence patterns. An early release that covered approximately 600 HLA-typed donors contained around 300 gigabases of sequencing data and 85 million to 100 million unique TCR sequences. Along with the approximately 700-subject first cohort, a separate validation cohort of 120 different subjects was used. Because of strong linkage in the cohort, 5 or 6 DR-DQ haplotypes were treated as single units for association and clustering. Typing coverage differed by locus: A, B, C, DRB1 and DQB1 were typed in about 620-640 donors, DQA1 in 500 to 550, DPA1 in nearly 610, and DPB1 in around 440. Every discovery cohort repertoire had been produced on one sequencing platform. The study aimed to test whether signatures of past pathogen exposure could be identified by cataloging public T cell receptors. Among the roughly 410 genotyped donors, roughly 80% belonged to the genetic ancestry cluster associated with self-reported Caucasian donors. Across about 380 genotyped donors of the cohort, an average of roughly 250,000 unique TCR beta nucleotide sequences per donor were sequenced, and about a sixth of those sequences were non-productive. The later analysis used no new phenotypic data to find candidate immune exposures, relying instead on TCR beta sequences and their occurrence across donors. In a later genetic analysis, genome-wide SNP genotypes for 398 of the 666 donors were used, and that subset was treated as a discovery cohort. Alongside the repertoire data, information on donor age, sex, ethnicity and CMV serostatus was compiled. Class I and class II HLA loci were covered by the typing at four-digit resolution.

V trim: 0 bases; J trim: 2 bases; unmatched bases: 1. From its cysteine to its phenylalanine, the CDR3 spans 14 amino acids. The CDR3 DNA has 42 bases and is translated from base 1. From a lookup of the germline V gene, CDR1 and CDR2 are SGHRS and YFSETQ. The method was the immunoSEQ multiplex PCR assay. For the multiplex PCR, a mixture combining 60 forward primers for TCR Vbeta segments and 13 reverse primers for TCR Jbeta segments was used. The CDR3 region of rearranged TCR beta genes was amplified from genomic DNA by a multiplex PCR assay. The Illumina HiSeq System was used to sequence the amplified TCR beta libraries as 87-base-pair reads. The study's own analysis went as follows. In a later analysis, tens of millions of unique TCR beta chains were counted across the approximately 640 repertoires, and around 10 million of these chains were shared by at least two donors. To remove PCR and sequencing errors, raw reads were error-corrected and collapsed into unique sequences using a nearest-neighbor algorithm that merged closely related sequences. V, D and J gene segments were assigned by aligning CDR3 sequences to IMGT reference sequences. For a sequence to be retained, at least a six-nucleotide match to both a V gene segment and a J gene segment was required. Rearrangements were classified as productive when the CDR3 lacked stop codons and remained in frame with V and J, and all other rearrangements were classified as non-productive. CDR3 was defined by IMGT convention, running from the second conserved V-encoded cysteine to the conserved J-encoded phenylalanine. The earlier analysis of approximately 500 of the donors excluded sequences that lacked an unambiguous match to a single V gene segment. In an earlier analysis of several hundred of the donors, V segments were called functional above 56.7% productive rearrangements and were called segregating when the between-donor standard deviation exceeded 5%. To diagnose cytomegalovirus status from the catalog of TCR beta chain sequences, a statistical classification framework was built. V and J gene assignment, in a later analysis, came from comparing TCR nucleotide sequences with IMGT/GENE-DB human TR gene sequences. A later analysis assigned CDR3 sequences and most-parsimonious VDJ recombination scenarios with the TCRdist pipeline. A later analysis defined each TCR beta chain by its CDR3 amino acid sequence plus V-gene family, and excluded reads lacking a unique V-gene family. In a later analysis, 450 to 600 highly shared, low-generation-probability nucleotide sequences were removed to address suspected cross-contamination and a sequencing artifact. For each public chain, a later analysis derived a clonal expansion index from normalized ranks of inferred template counts within each repertoire. In a later analysis, generation probabilities were computed with a VDJ recombination model fitted to out-of-frame rearrangements, and the resulting probabilities were checked against IGoR. In a later analysis, hypergeometric tests were used to score TCR-TCR, TCR-HLA and TCR-CMV co-occurrence, with a repertoire-size bias correction applied to TCR pairs. A later analysis estimated false discovery rates by permuting HLA or CMV assignments 20 times. In a later analysis, co-occurring TCRs were grouped using DBSCAN, and TCRdist sequence similarity was added for clustering within HLA-allele-positive subsets. For co-occurrence clustering, repertoires with fewer than 30,000 or more than 120,000 public chains were excluded, along with four to six repertoires with anomalous nucleotide sharing. The immuneACCESS repertoire file appears here via TCRdb, limited to in-frame rearrangements. These files lack a portion of the clones; in checked studies, under half of the deficit traces to unresolved V genes, and the cause of the others is not known. That table furnishes V, J and clone size, whereas the DNA furnished D and trimming. The sample table lists 37,000 or so clones, more than 80% of them with a count of one. Of the sample, roughly 9.3% falls within the top ten clones.

What the research found in general, with its limitations: Most TCR sequences were observed very rarely across donors, whereas some public TCRs were present in many individuals. In this cohort, only TCR beta chains were sequenced, and detectable features were limited by the absence of alpha or paired-chain data. The classifier was reported to diagnose cytomegalovirus status with high specificity and sensitivity in both the original cohort and the validation cohort. Roughly uniform sequencing depth across donors was assumed in presence/absence analyses, although this assumption may not hold. A later genetic analysis associated a missense DCLRE1C variant with V-gene and J-gene trimming of TCR beta chains, and an independent cohort replicated the association. When HLA alleles, especially DR and DQ, strongly co-occurred, TCR associations were difficult to assign to individual alleles. Because HLA typing was unavailable for some donors at each locus, only the typed subset was used in association tests. According to a later analysis, most CMV-associated TCR beta chains appeared to be HLA-restricted, and the HLA associations seemed to be driven largely by CMV exposure. Broadly in line with IMGT annotations, most TCR beta V segments showed up in productive rearrangements about 90% or about 30% of the time in an earlier analysis of 587 of the donors. A further reported finding was that TCR beta sequences accurately predicted the HLA-A and HLA-B alleles for most subjects in the first cohort. Specific HLA alleles were associated with roughly 17,000 TCR beta sequences at a false discovery rate of 0.05 in a later analysis. The study gave a list of roughly 150 TCR beta chains associated with cytomegalovirus. In a later genetic analysis, fewer N-insertions in productive TCRs were reported among donors in an Asian-associated ancestry cluster than the 666-donor mean. In a later analysis, TCR association rates were found to vary across HLA loci, with the most associated TCRs seen for DRB1 alleles and the fewest for HLA-C alleles. In vitro tests confirmed that a few of the cytomegalovirus-associated TCR beta chains recognize cytomegalovirus antigens. The earlier analysis of about 600 of the donors excluded seventeen rarely observed V segments, including chromosome 9 orphons, because counts were too low. Some IMGT-functional V segments, including TRBV6-2 and TRBV6-3, could not be told apart with the 87-base-pair reads, so those segments were excluded. The authors suggested that the approach could potentially be generalized to other disease states and immunological phenotypes. For the cohort, immune exposure information was limited to CMV serostatus. Compared with equally common non-associated chains, HLA-associated TCR beta chains in a later analysis were more clonally expanded and had lower generation probabilities. A cluster of highly shared sequence variants was judged likely to be a technical artifact of the sequencing pipeline. A later analysis reported that several top co-occurrence clusters appeared linked to parvovirus B19, influenza, CMV and Epstein-Barr virus. Linkage disequilibrium might explain the correlated functional status among segregating V segments, but an unknown experimental factor could not be excluded.

To note about this clone: Its antigen has not been determined. Qualities for individual bases were not recorded, and no much larger clone is one base off.

In total, about 650 healthy bone marrow donors made up the cohort. All cohort members were sampled while nominally healthy, although unrecorded immune exposures were likely present. The donor tested CMV seronegative and was one of the 352 seronegative cohort members. Every donor gave a peripheral blood sample, and the peripheral blood mononuclear cells from that sample were used for TCR beta sequencing. The Qiagen DNeasy Blood Extraction Kit was used to extract genomic DNA from the blood cell samples. The sample taken for sequencing was PBMCs. The chain links TRBV5-1 with TRBJ2-5; 7 bases in the middle match TRBD1. The sequence was collected from a woman between 35 and 50 years old in good health and CMV-seronegative. The nucleotide sequence is given as TGCGCCAGCAGCTTGGGGGGACAGCAAGAGACCCAGTACTTC. Its protein is CASSLGGQQETQYF.